Shown below are 3 T cell receptor beta chains from a single sample sequenced in a study of blood T cell repertoires in COVID-19. Using immunoSEQ multiplex PCR, the repertoire was profiled, and TCRdb retains in-frame clones only, with some absent. The sample consists of 90,000 or so clones, more than 70% of them appearing once. Material for sequencing was peripheral blood. Source of these receptors: a woman older than 75 with acute or convalescent COVID-19.

The J gene is TRBJ2-3, the V gene TRBV6-1; D call uncertain. The CDR3 has 13 amino acids. The V end lost 5 bases, the J end lost 5 bases, and 11 bases lay between the germline ends. The germline gives CDR1 MNHNS, CDR2 SASEGT. CDR3 DNA sequence: TGTGCCAGCAGTTTCACTTCCCGAGATACGCAGTATTTT. Translated: CASSFTSRDTQYF.

The genes are TRBV7-2 and TRBJ2-5; weak D call: TRBD2 (5 bases). CDR1 is SGHTA, CDR2 FQGNSA, per germline. CDR3 length: 14 residues. Trimming cost V 4 bases and J 2 bases, with 11 bases left between them. The CDR3 loop reads CASSSGRAQETQYF. For the CDR3, the DNA is TGTGCCAGCAGCTCCGGGCGGGCGCAAGAGACCCAGTACTTC.

The CDR3 reads CASGLSPDREAFF. CDR3 nucleotide sequence: TGTGCTAGTGGTTTATCACCGGACAGGGAAGCTTTCTTT. The chain joins TRBV12-5 to TRBJ1-1, with 7 nucleotides matching TRBD1. Germline lookup yields CDR1 LGHNT and CDR2 FRNRAP. This CDR3 region has 13 residues. With V trimmed by 3 bases and J by 8 bases, 6 bases remained unmatched.